This TCR beta chain was documented in a study of T cells after yellow fever vaccination. Synthesis of TCR cDNA relied on 5'RACE template switching, which attached a universal primer site and UMIs. Using its own MiXCR run on the 5' RACE reads, TCRdb lists one record per CDR3 protein. This sample has under 200,000 distinct CDR3 sequences, with more than 9.5% found just once. The length of the CDR3 is 15 residues. Trimming removed 1 base from V and 2 bases from J, with 6 bases in between. Looked up from germline, CDR1 is SEHNR and CDR2 is FQNEAQ (reference sequence). The chain recombines TRBV7-9 with TRBJ2-6; D remains ambiguous. The sample consisted of CD8+ T cells sorted from PBMCs, taken 15 days after the yellow fever booster vaccination. The sequence was obtained from a man between 18 and 35 years old who received the YFV17D yellow fever vaccine. For the CDR3, the DNA is TGTGCCAGCAGCTTAGTTCAGACTGGGGCCAACGTCCTGACTTTC. It yields the protein CASSLVQTGANVLTF.